This TCR beta chain was retrieved from a study of blood T cells in healthy people across ages (dated by TCRdb to about 2015). About the study as a whole: In model experiments, template switching captured roughly one uniquely barcoded TCR beta cDNA molecule for every two T cells. Age-related changes in TCR beta repertoire diversity were measured in the study by deep sequencing normalized with unique cDNA molecular identifiers. The donors were split into four age groups: young (average around 16 years), middle-aged (roughly 39), aged (around 67) and long-lived (approximately 80). To avoid experimental bias, donors of different ages were distributed randomly across sequencing lanes. Using the same blood draw, the study looked at two additional independent replicas of 1 million unique cDNA reads for two donors, one aged 18 to 30 and the other aged 80 or older.

The library relied on 5' RACE. These reads were obtained on an Illumina HiSeq 2500. A second about 6 to 11 cycle PCR used a sample-barcoded 5' primer and a J-beta primer mix. A unique molecular identifier was introduced onto each TCR beta cDNA molecule by a template-switch 5' adaptor carrying 12 random nucleotides. Each sample yielded at least 3 million CDR3-containing paired-end reads. The Mint cDNA synthesis kit, primed by a TRBC-specific oligonucleotide, was used to synthesize first-strand cDNA from all RNA. Following uracil-DNA glycosylase treatment, all cDNA underwent a first 18-cycle PCR with the universal primers M1SS and BC2_uni_R. Per the source publication's procedure: Normalization of each sample was performed by random selection of 1 million high-quality reads, each carrying a distinct molecular identifier. Instead of being binned into consensus sequences, reads with shared molecular identifiers were discarded. CDR3 identification, clonotype clustering and error correction used MiTCR with a Q25 quality threshold and the strictest error-elimination algorithm. A nonparametric unseen species model using Euler transformation provided a lower-bound estimate of total TCR beta diversity. TCRdb trimmed public reads at Q25 via fastp, called clones via MiXCR and kept in-frame beta chains. Entries are consolidated by CDR3 protein sequence, retaining the most common genes and DNA. The authors' filters were not applied to this entry. This sample has 1.5 million to 2 million distinct CDR3 sequences in its table, and approximately 50% of those were observed once. The ten largest account for 2% to 2.5% of the sample.

Measured from the cysteine to the phenylalanine, the CDR3 is 15 residues long. Of the read, only the CDR3 DNA is kept; its 45 bases are in frame from base 1. CDR1 and CDR2, per the germline V gene, are SNHLY and FYNNEI. Germline trimming: 3 bases from V, 3 bases from J; junction bases outside gene matches: 4. The study at large found these results: Observed TCR beta diversity per million T cells fell roughly linearly with age, and a significant reduction was already apparent by age about 38. The percentage of naive T cells measured by flow cytometry correlated strongly with observed TCR beta diversity. The CMV infection status of donors was not known, potentially confounding age-related changes in expanded clonotypes. Total diversity estimates from one million sequenced T cells were considered lower bounds and underestimates. Because profiling used bulk unsorted PBMCs, naive and antigen-experienced compartments could not be compared conclusively. Compared with the aged group, the long-lived group had more naive CD4+ T cells, fewer expanded clones and increased TCR diversity, suggesting age selection.

For this clonotype: Its antigen target is currently unknown. No quality values exist for individual bases; no much larger clone is one base distant.

Donors were a few dozen systemically healthy Caucasian individuals from Russia aged 6 to 90 years. Approximately 9 milliliters of peripheral blood were collected from each donor into EDTA-treated Vacutainer tubes. Ficoll-Paque density-gradient centrifugation was used to isolate PBMCs, with at least 6.5 million per sample. Trizol reagent was used to extract total RNA from the PBMCs, yielding at least 5 micrograms per sample. For every donor, an aliquot of PBMCs went through flow cytometry to measure the percentages of naive CD45RAhigh/CD27high T cells. The sample taken for sequencing was blood. The TCR was taken from a woman aged 40 to 49 in good health. The chain joins TRBV2 to TRBJ2-3; 9 of the junction bases match TRBD2. The DNA reads TGTGCCAGCAGTGAGAGAGCGGGGGGAACAGATACGCAGTATTTT. The resulting protein is CASSERAGGTDTQYF.